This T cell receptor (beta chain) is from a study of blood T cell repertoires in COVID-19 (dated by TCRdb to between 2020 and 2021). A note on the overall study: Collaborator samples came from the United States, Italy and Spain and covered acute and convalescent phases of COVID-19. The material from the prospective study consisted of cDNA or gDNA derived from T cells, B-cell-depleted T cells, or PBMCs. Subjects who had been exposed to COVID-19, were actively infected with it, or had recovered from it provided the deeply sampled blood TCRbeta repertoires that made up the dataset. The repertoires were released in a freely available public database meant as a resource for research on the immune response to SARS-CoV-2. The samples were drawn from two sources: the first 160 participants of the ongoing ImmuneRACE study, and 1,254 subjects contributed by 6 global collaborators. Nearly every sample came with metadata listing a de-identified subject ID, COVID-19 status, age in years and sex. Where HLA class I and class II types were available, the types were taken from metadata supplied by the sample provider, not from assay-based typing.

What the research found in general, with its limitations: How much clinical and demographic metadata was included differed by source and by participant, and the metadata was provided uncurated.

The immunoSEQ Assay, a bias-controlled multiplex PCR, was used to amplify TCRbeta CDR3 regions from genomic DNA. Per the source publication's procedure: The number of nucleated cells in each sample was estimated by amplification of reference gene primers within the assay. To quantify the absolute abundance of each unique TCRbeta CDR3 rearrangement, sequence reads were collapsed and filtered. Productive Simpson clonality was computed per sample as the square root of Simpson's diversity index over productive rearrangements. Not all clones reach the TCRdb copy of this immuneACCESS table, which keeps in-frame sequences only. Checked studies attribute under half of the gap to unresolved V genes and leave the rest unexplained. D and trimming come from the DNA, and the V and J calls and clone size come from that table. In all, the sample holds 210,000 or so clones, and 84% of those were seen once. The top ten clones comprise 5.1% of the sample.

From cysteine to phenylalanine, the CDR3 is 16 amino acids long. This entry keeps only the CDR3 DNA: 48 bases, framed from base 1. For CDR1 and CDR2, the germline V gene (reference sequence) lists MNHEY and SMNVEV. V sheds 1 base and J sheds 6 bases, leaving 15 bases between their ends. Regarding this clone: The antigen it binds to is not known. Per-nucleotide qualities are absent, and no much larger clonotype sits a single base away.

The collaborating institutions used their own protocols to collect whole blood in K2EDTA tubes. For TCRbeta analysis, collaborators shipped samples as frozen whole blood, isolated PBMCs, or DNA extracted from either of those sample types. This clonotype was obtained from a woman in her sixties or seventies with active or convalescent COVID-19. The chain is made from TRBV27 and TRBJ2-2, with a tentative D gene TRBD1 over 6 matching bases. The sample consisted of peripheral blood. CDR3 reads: CASSLLRRGEAGELFF. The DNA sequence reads TGTGCCAGCAGTTTATTGCGCAGGGGAGAAGCCGGGGAGCTGTTTTTT.